A selection of T cell receptor beta chains follows, all from one sample in a study of cytomegalovirus exposure and HLA in healthy donors. Only in-frame clones appear in the TCRdb table, and some are missing; sequencing was by immunoSEQ multiplex PCR. The sample yields about 130,000 clones, 89% seen once. Specimen: PBMCs. The receptors were sampled from a young woman in good health and CMV-seronegative. CDR3s include the opening cysteine and the closing phenylalanine or tryptophan. The order of the fields is V gene, clone size, D gene, J gene, CDR3 protein, CDR3 DNA. A D gene is named only where the DNA matches it firmly. Expanded clones get a size class; other rows say once, few or many, or leave the size out.

TRBV7-8	NA	TRBD1	TRBJ1-3	CASSLDGEGGGNTIYF	TGTGCCAGCAGCTTAGACGGAGAAGGGGGCGGAAACACCATATATTTT
TRBV5-6	NA	NA	TRBJ1-5	CASSGGADQPQHF	TGTGCCAGCAGCGGAGGGGCGGATCAGCCCCAGCATTTT
TRBV5-6	once	TRBD2	TRBJ2-7	CASSAGGGPSVQYF	TGTGCCAGCAGCGCCGGCGGGGGACCATCGGTACAGTACTTC
TRBV11-2	NA	NA	TRBJ2-3	CASSLQGLDTQYF	TGTGCCAGCAGCTTACAGGGGCTAGATACGCAGTATTTT
TRBV9	NA	NA	TRBJ1-6	CASSSLGENSPLHF	TGTGCCAGCAGCTCATTGGGAGAAAATTCACCCCTCCACTTT
TRBV5-6	NA	NA	TRBJ2-6	CASSFWGLAQISGANVLTF	TGTGCCAGCAGCTTTTGGGGACTGGCCCAAATCTCTGGGGCCAACGTCCTGACTTTC
TRBV5-1	NA	TRBD2	TRBJ2-7	CASSLAAGRVYEQYF	TGCGCCAGCAGCTTGGCGGCAGGGAGGGTCTACGAGCAGTACTTC
TRBV6-5	NA	TRBD1	TRBJ1-5	CASSTQGPSNQPQHF	TGTGCCAGCAGTACACAGGGGCCGAGCAATCAGCCCCAGCATTTT
TRBV5-1	NA	NA	TRBJ2-3	CASSLIARGDTQYF	TGCGCCAGCAGCTTGATAGCCCGGGGGGATACGCAGTATTTT
TRBV7-9	NA	TRBD1	TRBJ2-2	CASRREGDRARTGELFF	TGTGCCAGCCGGAGGGAAGGGGACAGGGCGAGAACCGGGGAGCTGTTTTTT
TRBV5-5	NA	NA	TRBJ1-2	CASSDPRVTGGYTF	TGTGCCAGCAGCGATCCTCGGGTGACGGGTGGCTACACCTTC
TRBV5-1	NA	NA	TRBJ1-2	CASSPGDISNYGYTF	TGCGCCAGCAGCCCGGGAGACATTTCTAACTATGGCTACACCTTC
TRBV9	NA	TRBD2	TRBJ2-3	CASSLRTSGGPTDTQYF	TGTGCCAGCAGCCTCCGGACTAGCGGGGGGCCCACAGATACGCAGTATTTT
TRBV2	NA	TRBD1	TRBJ1-4	CASCYQGAEEKLFF	TGTGCCAGCTGCTACCAGGGGGCTGAGGAAAAACTGTTTTTT
TRBV15	NA	NA	TRBJ1-5	CATLRARGIQPQHF	TGTGCCACCCTCCGTGCTCGGGGAATTCAGCCCCAGCATTTT
TRBV4-2	NA	NA	TRBJ2-7	CASSQEVAPAEQYF	TGTGCCAGCAGCCAGGAGGTAGCTCCAGCGGAGCAGTACTTC
TRBV7-9	NA	NA	TRBJ2-5	CASSPRSETQYF	TGTGCCAGCAGCCCCCGTTCGGAGACCCAGTACTTC
TRBV6-1	NA	NA	TRBJ1-6	CASSPDRINSPLHF	TGTGCCAGCAGCCCTGACAGGATTAATTCACCCCTCCACTTT
TRBV19	NA	TRBD1	TRBJ2-7	CASRRGTGASYEQYF	TGTGCCAGTAGGAGAGGGACAGGGGCTTCCTACGAGCAGTACTTC
TRBV7-9	NA	NA	TRBJ1-5	CASSLVLGQPQHF	TGTGCCAGCAGCTTAGTTCTAGGTCAGCCCCAGCATTTT
TRBV5-5	once	TRBD1	TRBJ2-5	CASSFWTGETQYF	TGTGCCAGCAGCTTTTGGACAGGGGAGACCCAGTACTTC
TRBV5-5	NA	NA	TRBJ2-5	CASSPAQGGETQYF	TGTGCCAGCAGCCCGGCACAGGGCGGGGAGACCCAGTACTTC
TRBV5-1	NA	TRBD1	TRBJ2-7	CASSRSGTGGDEQYF	TGCGCCAGCAGCAGATCCGGGACAGGGGGCGACGAGCAGTACTTC
TRBV14	NA	TRBD1	TRBJ1-1	CASSRRQGPWTEAFF	TGTGCCAGCAGCCGAAGACAGGGGCCGTGGACTGAAGCTTTCTTT
TRBV5-4	NA	TRBD1	TRBJ1-1	CASSLDWDRADTEAFF	TGTGCCAGCAGCTTAGATTGGGACAGAGCCGACACTGAAGCTTTCTTT
TRBV2	NA	NA	TRBJ1-1	CASSGRMNTEAFF	TGTGCCAGCAGTGGGAGAATGAACACTGAAGCTTTCTTT
TRBV19	NA	TRBD1	TRBJ2-5	CASGVQGRETQYF	TGTGCCAGCGGTGTACAGGGGCGGGAGACCCAGTACTTC
TRBV6-5	NA	NA	TRBJ1-5	CASSSKGFNQPQHF	TGTGCCAGCTCTAGCAAGGGTTTCAATCAGCCCCAGCATTTT
TRBV11-2	NA	NA	TRBJ1-2	CASRTGSGVRYGYTF	TGTGCCAGCAGGACAGGCTCTGGTGTCCGCTATGGCTACACCTTC
TRBV7-6	once	NA	TRBJ2-1	CASSPVALSPRVHEQFF	TGTGCCAGCAGTCCCGTTGCCCTCAGCCCCAGGGTCCATGAGCAGTTCTTC
TRBV7-9	NA	TRBD1	TRBJ1-2	CASSSQDRGQILGYTF	TGTGCCAGCAGCTCACAGGACAGGGGGCAGATCCTTGGCTACACCTTC
TRBV2	NA	TRBD1	TRBJ1-5	CASSPTGSGNQPQHF	TGTGCCAGCAGCCCGACAGGGTCGGGGAATCAGCCCCAGCATTTT
TRBV11-3	few	NA	TRBJ2-2	CASSLAGTGELFF	TGTGCCAGCAGCTTAGCAGGCACCGGGGAGCTGTTTTTT
TRBV2	NA	NA	TRBJ1-4	CASRRMDTPTNEKLFF	TGTGCCAGCCGCCGGATGGACACCCCAACTAATGAAAAACTGTTTTTT
TRBV10-2	NA	NA	TRBJ1-2	CASSPGRPNYGYTF	TGCGCCAGCAGCCCCGGGAGACCTAACTATGGCTACACCTTC
TRBV7-6	NA	TRBD1	TRBJ1-2	CASSTGQGNYGYTF	TGTGCCAGCAGCACCGGACAGGGAAACTATGGCTACACCTTC
TRBV27	once	NA	TRBJ1-1	CASSLSERRGQAFF	TGTGCCAGCAGTTTATCGGAACGGAGGGGCCAAGCTTTCTTT
TRBV6-1	NA	TRBD1	TRBJ2-7	CASSEGTGGFYEQYF	TGTGCCAGCAGTGAAGGGACAGGGGGATTCTACGAGCAGTACTTC
TRBV7-9	NA	NA	TRBJ1-1	CASSPQYTGSVGPEAFF	TGTGCCAGCAGCCCCCAATACACGGGTTCGGTGGGGCCTGAAGCTTTCTTT
TRBV9	NA	TRBD1	TRBJ1-3	CASSVARQGGNTIYF	TGTGCCAGCAGCGTAGCACGACAGGGAGGAAACACCATATATTTT
TRBV18	NA	NA	TRBJ2-5	CASSPRQAQETQYF	TGTGCCAGCTCACCACGACAAGCCCAAGAGACCCAGTACTTC
TRBV18	few	TRBD1	TRBJ1-2	CASSRDSSYGYTF	TGTGCCAGCTCACGGGACAGCAGCTATGGCTACACCTTC
TRBV5-5	NA	NA	TRBJ2-7	CASSLVRGGEQYF	TGTGCCAGCAGCTTGGTGAGAGGGGGCGAGCAGTACTTC
TRBV11-2	NA	NA	TRBJ1-2	CASSPRREPNRYTF	TGTGCCAGCAGCCCCCGCCGGGAACCTAATCGCTACACCTTC
TRBV6-6	NA	TRBD1	TRBJ2-5	CASRRNRGNLGETQYF	TGTGCCAGCAGGAGAAACAGGGGGAACTTGGGTGAGACCCAGTACTTC
TRBV6-1	NA	TRBD1	TRBJ1-2	CASSKGDSLIGGYTF	TGTGCCAGCAGTAAAGGGGACAGCCTGATCGGGGGCTACACCTTC
TRBV9	once	NA	TRBJ2-1	CASSASVARGRFYNEQFF	TGTGCCAGCAGCGCATCGGTCGCGCGGGGGCGCTTCTACAATGAGCAGTTCTTC
TRBV11-2	NA	TRBD1	TRBJ2-7	CASNPGTGGYEQYF	TGTGCCAGCAATCCCGGGACAGGGGGCTACGAGCAGTACTTC
TRBV19	NA	TRBD1	TRBJ1-5	CASSDGQGEDQPQHF	TGTGCCAGTAGTGACGGACAGGGAGAAGATCAGCCCCAGCATTTT
TRBV5-1	NA	TRBD1	TRBJ1-1	CASTGQGTEAFF	TGCGCCAGCACGGGACAGGGCACTGAAGCTTTCTTT
TRBV10-3	NA	TRBD1	TRBJ1-5	CATQVSRGPWGNQPQHF	TGTGCCACCCAAGTCAGTAGGGGGCCCTGGGGCAATCAGCCCCAGCATTTT
TRBV15	NA	NA	TRBJ1-5	CATSREAGAGQPQHF	TGTGCCACCAGCAGAGAGGCAGGGGCTGGTCAGCCCCAGCATTTT
TRBV28	NA	NA	TRBJ1-4	CASSWGGTGDEKLFF	TGTGCCAGCAGTTGGGGGGGGACGGGCGATGAAAAACTGTTTTTT
TRBV5-1	NA	TRBD2	TRBJ2-5	CASSFTSGGVQETQYF	TGCGCCAGCAGCTTTACTAGCGGGGGAGTTCAAGAGACCCAGTACTTC
TRBV6-5	NA	NA	TRBJ1-5	CASSYAASSQPQHF	TGTGCCAGCAGTTACGCGGCGTCTAGTCAGCCCCAGCATTTT